This TCR beta chain was sequenced during a study of T cells expressing NK-cell markers. Study-level background: Investigators obtained TCR beta repertoires from sorted CD3+CD56+NKG2C+, CD3+CD56+NKG2C- and CD3+CD56-NKG2C+ T cells.

5'RACE template switching with UMIs produced the TCR beta cDNA. Reprocessing the 5' RACE reads, TCRdb reports a single entry for every CDR3 protein and omits DNA. The ten top clones account for around 10%, within a sample of about 410,000 distinct CDR3 sequences. CDR1 is SQVTM, CDR2 ANQGSEA, per germline. The CDR3 sequence is 12 residues long. The chain joins TRBV29-1 to TRBJ2-1; TCRdb lists TRBD2, though no DNA is available to test this call. Sequenced input: blood T cells: a sorted CD56 or NKG2C T cell subset, CD4+ or CD8+ T cells, or bulk PBMC T cells (not recorded which). This receptor was identified in a woman in her fifties or sixties in good health. The chain's CDR3 is CSVEEGGNEQFF.